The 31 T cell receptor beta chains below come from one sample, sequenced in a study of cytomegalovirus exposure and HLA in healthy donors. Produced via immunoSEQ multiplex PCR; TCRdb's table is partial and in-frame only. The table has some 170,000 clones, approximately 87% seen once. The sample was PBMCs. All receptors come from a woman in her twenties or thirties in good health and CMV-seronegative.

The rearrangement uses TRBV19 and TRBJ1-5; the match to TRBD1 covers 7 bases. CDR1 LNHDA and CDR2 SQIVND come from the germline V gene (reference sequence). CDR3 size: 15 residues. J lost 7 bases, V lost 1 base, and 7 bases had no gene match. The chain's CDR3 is CASSIVAGGGQPQHF. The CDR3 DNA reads TGTGCCAGTAGTATAGTGGCAGGGGGTGGCCAGCCCCAGCATTTT. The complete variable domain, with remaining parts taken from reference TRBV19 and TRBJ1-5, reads DGGITQSPKYLFRKEGQNVTLSCEQNLNHDAMYWYRQDPGQGLRLIYYSQIVNDFQKGDIAEGYSVSREKKESFPLTVTSAQKNPTAFYLCASSIVAGGGQPQHFGDGTRLSIL.

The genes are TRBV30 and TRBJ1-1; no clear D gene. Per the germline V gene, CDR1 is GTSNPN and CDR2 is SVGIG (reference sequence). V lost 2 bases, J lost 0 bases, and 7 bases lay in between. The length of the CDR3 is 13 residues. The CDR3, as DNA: TGTGCCTGGAGTCCACAAATGAACACTGAAGCTTTCTTT. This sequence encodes CAWSPQMNTEAFF.

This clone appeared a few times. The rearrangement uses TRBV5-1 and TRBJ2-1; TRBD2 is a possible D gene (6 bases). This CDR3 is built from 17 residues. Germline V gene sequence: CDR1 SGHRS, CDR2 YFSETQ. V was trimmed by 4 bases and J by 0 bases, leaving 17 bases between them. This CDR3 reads CASSLGGGGPSYNEQFF. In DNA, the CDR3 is TGCGCCAGCAGCCTGGGGGGTGGCGGGCCCTCCTACAATGAGCAGTTCTTC. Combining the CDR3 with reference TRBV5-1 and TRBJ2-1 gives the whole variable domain KAGVTQTPRYLIKTRGQQVTLSCSPISGHRSVSWYQQTPGQGLQFLFEYFSETQRNKGNFPGRFSGRQFSNSRSEMNVSTLELGDSALYLCASSLGGGGPSYNEQFFGPGTRLTVL.

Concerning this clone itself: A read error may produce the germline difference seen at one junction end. The CDR3 reads CASSENLAGAEVF. Written as DNA, the CDR3 is TGTGCCAGCAGTGAGAATCTAGCGGGGGCGGAAGTCTTC. This chain joins TRBV2 and TRBJ2-1, with TRBD2 matching 10 bases. Germline V lookup: CDR1 SNHLY, CDR2 FYNNEI. CDR3 length: 13 residues.

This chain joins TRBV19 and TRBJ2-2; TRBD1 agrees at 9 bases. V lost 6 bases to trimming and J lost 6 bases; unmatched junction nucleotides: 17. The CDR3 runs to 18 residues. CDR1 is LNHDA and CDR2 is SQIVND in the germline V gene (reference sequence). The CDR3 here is CASSIKGNGGQGAGELFF. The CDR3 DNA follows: TGTGCCAGTAGCATAAAGGGCAATGGGGGACAGGGTGCCGGGGAGCTGTTTTTT.

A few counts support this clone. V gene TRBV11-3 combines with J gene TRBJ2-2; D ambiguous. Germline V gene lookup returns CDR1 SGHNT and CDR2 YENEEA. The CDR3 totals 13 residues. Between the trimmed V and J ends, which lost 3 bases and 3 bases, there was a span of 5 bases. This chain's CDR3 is CASSFRHTGELFF. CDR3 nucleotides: TGTGCCAGCAGCTTCAGGCACACCGGGGAGCTGTTTTTT. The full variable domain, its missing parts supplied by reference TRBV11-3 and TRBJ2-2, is EAGVVQSPRYKIIEKKQPVAFWCNPISGHNTLYWYLQNLGQGPELLIRYENEEAVDDSQLPKDRFSAERLKGVDSTLKIQPAELGDSAVYLCASSFRHTGELFFGEGSRLTVL.

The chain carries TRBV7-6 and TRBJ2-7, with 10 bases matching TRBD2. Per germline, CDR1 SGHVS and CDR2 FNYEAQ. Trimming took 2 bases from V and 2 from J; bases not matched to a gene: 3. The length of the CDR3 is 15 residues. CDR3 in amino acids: CASSLLAGEPYEQYF. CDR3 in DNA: TGTGCCAGCAGCTTACTAGCGGGGGAGCCCTACGAGCAGTACTTC.

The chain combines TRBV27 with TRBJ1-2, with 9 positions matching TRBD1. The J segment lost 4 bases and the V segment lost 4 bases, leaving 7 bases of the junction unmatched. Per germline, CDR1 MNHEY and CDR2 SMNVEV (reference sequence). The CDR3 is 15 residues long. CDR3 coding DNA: TGTGCCAGCAGTTCCTACAGGGGGCTGGTCTATGGCTACACCTTC. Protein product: CASSSYRGLVYGYTF.

CDR3: CASSESGGYYEQYF. CDR3 coding DNA: TGTGCCAGCAGTGAAAGCGGGGGTTACTACGAGCAGTACTTC. This sequence joins TRBV2 and TRBJ2-7, with TRBD2 matching over 8 bases. The CDR3 has 14 residues. CDR1 and CDR2 (germline): SNHLY, FYNNEI. V shed 2 bases, J shed 3 bases, and the junction held 3 bases outside the gene matches.

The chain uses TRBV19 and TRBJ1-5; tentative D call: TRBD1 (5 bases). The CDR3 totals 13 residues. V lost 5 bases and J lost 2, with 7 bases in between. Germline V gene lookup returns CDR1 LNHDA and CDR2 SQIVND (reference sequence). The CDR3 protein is CASSGARNQPQHF. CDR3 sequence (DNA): TGTGCCAGTAGTGGGGCGCGCAATCAGCCCCAGCATTTT. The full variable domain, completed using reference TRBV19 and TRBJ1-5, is DGGITQSPKYLFRKEGQNVTLSCEQNLNHDAMYWYRQDPGQGLRLIYYSQIVNDFQKGDIAEGYSVSREKKESFPLTVTSAQKNPTAFYLCASSGARNQPQHFGDGTRLSIL.

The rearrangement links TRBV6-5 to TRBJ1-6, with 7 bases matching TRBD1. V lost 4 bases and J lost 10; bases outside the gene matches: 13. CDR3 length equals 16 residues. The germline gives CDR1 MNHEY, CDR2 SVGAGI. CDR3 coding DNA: TGTGCCAGCAGTTTCGAGGGCTCCCGACAGGGCTCACCCCTCCACTTT. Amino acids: CASSFEGSRQGSPLHF.

This CDR3 reads CASSLVMRLQETQYF. CDR3 nucleotides: TGTGCCAGCAGCTTGGTAATGAGGCTCCAAGAGACCCAGTACTTC. The chain is built from TRBV5-6 and TRBJ2-5; D call uncertain. With 0 bases removed from V and 1 base from J, the gap between germline ends came to 10 bases. The V gene's germline CDR1 is SGHDT and CDR2 YYEEEE. The CDR3 covers 15 residues.

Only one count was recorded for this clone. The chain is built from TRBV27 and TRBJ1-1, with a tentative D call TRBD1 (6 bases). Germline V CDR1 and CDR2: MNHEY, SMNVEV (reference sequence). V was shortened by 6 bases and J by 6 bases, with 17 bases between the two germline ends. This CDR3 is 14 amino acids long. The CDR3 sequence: CASSATRGESEAFF. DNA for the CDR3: TGTGCCAGCAGCGCAACCAGGGGAGAGTCTGAAGCTTTCTTT.

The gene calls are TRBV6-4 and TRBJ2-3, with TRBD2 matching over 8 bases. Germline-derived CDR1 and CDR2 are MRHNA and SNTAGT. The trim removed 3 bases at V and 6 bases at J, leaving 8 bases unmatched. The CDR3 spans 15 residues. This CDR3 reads CASSEGRGAADTQYF. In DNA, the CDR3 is TGTGCCAGCAGTGAGGGGCGGGGGGCCGCGGATACGCAGTATTTT.

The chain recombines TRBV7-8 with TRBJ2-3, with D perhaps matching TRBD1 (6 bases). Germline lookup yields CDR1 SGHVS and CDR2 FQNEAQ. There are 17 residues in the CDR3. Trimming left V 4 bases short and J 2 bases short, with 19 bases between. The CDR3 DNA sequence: TGTGCCAGCAGCTCAACGGAAGGGACACGGTACACAGATACGCAGTATTTT. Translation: CASSSTEGTRYTDTQYF.

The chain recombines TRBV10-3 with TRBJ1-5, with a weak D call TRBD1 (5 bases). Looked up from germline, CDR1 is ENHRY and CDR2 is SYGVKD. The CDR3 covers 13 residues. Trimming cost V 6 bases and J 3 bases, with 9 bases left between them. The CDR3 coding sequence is TGTGCCATCAGACAGGAACTCAATCAGCCCCAGCATTTT. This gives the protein CAIRQELNQPQHF.

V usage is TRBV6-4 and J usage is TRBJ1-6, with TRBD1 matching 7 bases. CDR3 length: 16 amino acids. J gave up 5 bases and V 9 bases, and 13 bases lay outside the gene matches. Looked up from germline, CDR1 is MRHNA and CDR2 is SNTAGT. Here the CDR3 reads CASYYWDSLNNSPLHF. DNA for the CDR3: TGTGCCAGTTACTACTGGGACAGCTTGAATAATTCACCCCTCCACTTT.

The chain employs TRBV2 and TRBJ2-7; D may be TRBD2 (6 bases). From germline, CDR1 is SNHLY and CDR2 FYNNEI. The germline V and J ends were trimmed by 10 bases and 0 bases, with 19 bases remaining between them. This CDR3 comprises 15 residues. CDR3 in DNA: TGTGCCACCACACTATGGCGGGAAACCTCCTACGAGCAGTACTTC. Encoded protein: CATTLWRETSYEQYF. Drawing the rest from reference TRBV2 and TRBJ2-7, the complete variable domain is EPEVTQTPSHQVTQMGQEVILRCVPISNHLYFYWYRQILGQKVEFLVSFYNNEISEKSEIFDDQFSVERPDGSNFTLKIRSTKLEDSAMYFCATTLWRETSYEQYFGPGTRLTVT.

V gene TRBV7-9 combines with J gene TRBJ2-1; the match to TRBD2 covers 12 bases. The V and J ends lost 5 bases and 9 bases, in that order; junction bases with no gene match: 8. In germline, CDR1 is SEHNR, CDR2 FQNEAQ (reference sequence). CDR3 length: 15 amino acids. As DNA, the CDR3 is TGTGCCAGCAGCCCTTGGCTAGCGGGGGGGTTTGAGCAGTTCTTC. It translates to CASSPWLAGGFEQFF.

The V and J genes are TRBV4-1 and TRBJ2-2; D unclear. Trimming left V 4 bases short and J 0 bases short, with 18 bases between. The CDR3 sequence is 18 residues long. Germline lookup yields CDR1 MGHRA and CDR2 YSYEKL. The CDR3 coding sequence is TGCGCCAGCAGCCCACGACGCGGAGACCCCGCGAACACCGGGGAGCTGTTTTTT. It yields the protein CASSPRRGDPANTGELFF.

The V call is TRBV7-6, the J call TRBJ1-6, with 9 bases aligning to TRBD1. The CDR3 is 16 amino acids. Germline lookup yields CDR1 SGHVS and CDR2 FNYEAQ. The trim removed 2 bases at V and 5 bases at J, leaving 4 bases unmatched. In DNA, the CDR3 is TGTGCCAGCAGCTTAACAGGGGGCAAGAATAATTCACCCCTCCACTTT. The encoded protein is CASSLTGGKNNSPLHF.

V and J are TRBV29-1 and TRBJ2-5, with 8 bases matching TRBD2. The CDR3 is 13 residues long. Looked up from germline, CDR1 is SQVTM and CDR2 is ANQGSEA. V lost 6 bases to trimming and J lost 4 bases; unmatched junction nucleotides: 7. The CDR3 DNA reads TGCAGCGTGAGCGGGGGCCCCAGAGAGACCCAGTACTTC. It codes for CSVSGGPRETQYF.

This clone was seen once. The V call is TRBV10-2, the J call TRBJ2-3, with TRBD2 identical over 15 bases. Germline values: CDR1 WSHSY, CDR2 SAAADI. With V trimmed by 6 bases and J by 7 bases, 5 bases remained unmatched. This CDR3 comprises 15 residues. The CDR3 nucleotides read TGCGCCAGCAGGGGGACTAGCGGGGGGACTAATACGCAGTATTTT. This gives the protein CASRGTSGGTNTQYF.

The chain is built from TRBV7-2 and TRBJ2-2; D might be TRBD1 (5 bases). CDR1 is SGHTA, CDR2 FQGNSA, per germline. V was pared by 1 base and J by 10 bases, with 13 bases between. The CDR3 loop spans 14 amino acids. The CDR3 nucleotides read TGTGCCAGCAGCTTAGAGGCAGGGCCGGTGGAGCTGTTTTTT. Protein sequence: CASSLEAGPVELFF.

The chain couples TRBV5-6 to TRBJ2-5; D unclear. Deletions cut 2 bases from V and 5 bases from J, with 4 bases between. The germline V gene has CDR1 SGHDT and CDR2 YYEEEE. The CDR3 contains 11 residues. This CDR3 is CASSFRETQYF. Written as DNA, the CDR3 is TGTGCCAGCAGCTTTCGGGAGACCCAGTACTTC.

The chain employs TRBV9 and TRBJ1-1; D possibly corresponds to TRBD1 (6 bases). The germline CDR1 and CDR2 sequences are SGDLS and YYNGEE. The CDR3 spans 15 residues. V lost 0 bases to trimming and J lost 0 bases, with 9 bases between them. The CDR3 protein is CASSVAGAMNTEAFF. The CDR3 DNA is TGTGCCAGCAGCGTAGCAGGGGCGATGAACACTGAAGCTTTCTTT.

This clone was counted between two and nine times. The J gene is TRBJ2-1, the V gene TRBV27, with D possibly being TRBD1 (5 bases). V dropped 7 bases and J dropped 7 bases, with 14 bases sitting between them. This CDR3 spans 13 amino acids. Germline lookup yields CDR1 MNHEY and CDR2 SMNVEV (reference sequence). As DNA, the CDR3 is TGTGCCAGCACCATTAGGGGAAGTAATGAGCAGTTCTTC. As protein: CASTIRGSNEQFF.

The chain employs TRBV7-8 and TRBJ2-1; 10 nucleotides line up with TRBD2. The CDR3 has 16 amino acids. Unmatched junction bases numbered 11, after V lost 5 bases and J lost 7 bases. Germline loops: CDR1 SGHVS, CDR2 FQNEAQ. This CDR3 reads CASSALSGGAFNEQFF. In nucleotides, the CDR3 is TGTGCCAGCAGCGCGTTAAGCGGGGGGGCCTTTAATGAGCAGTTCTTC.

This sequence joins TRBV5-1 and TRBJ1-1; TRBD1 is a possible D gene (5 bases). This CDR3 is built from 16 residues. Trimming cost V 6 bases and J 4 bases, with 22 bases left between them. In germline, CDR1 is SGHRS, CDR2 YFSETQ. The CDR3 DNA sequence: TGCGCCAGCACCCTGGGGCTGGGCAGGGAAAGCACTGAAGCTTTCTTT. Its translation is CASTLGLGRESTEAFF.

CDR3 nucleotides: TGTGCCAGCAGCGTAGGGGGACAGGGGGGAGACTACGAGCAGTACTTC. It yields the protein CASSVGGQGGDYEQYF. V is TRBV9 and J is TRBJ2-7; 11 bases are a match to TRBD1. The CDR3 runs to 16 residues. Germline-derived CDR1 and CDR2 are SGDLS and YYNGEE. V lost 0 bases to trimming and J lost 3 bases; unmatched junction nucleotides: 5. The variable domain in full, completed from reference TRBV9 and TRBJ2-7, reads DSGVTQTPKHLITATGQRVTLRCSPRSGDLSVYWYQQSLDQGLQFLIQYYNGEERAKGNILERFSAQQFPDLHSELNLSSLELGDSALYFCASSVGGQGGDYEQYFGPGTRLTVT.

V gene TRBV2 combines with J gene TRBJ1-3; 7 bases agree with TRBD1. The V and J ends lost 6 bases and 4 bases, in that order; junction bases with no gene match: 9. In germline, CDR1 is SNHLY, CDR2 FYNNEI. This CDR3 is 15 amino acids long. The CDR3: CASRDQTGAGNTIYF. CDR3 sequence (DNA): TGTGCCAGCAGAGATCAAACAGGGGCCGGAAACACCATATATTTT.